The 2 T cell receptor beta chains given below trace back to one sample, sequenced in a study of cytomegalovirus exposure and HLA in healthy donors. TCRdb keeps only in-frame clones here, not all; method: immunoSEQ multiplex PCR. The sample carries 330,000 or so clones, roughly 85% recorded once. Sequenced: PBMCs. Every receptor here comes from a woman aged 18-30 years in good health and CMV-seronegative.

The chain joins TRBV19 to TRBJ2-3, with TRBD2 as a possible D gene (5 bases). Germline lookup yields CDR1 LNHDA and CDR2 SQIVND (reference sequence). The CDR3 loop spans 15 amino acids. V lost 3 bases and J lost 4, with 14 bases in between. The CDR3 is CASSINRGRADTQYF. The CDR3 DNA sequence: TGTGCCAGTAGTATTAACCGGGGTAGGGCAGATACGCAGTATTTT. The full variable domain, its missing parts supplied by reference TRBV19 and TRBJ2-3, is DGGITQSPKYLFRKEGQNVTLSCEQNLNHDAMYWYRQDPGQGLRLIYYSQIVNDFQKGDIAEGYSVSREKKESFPLTVTSAQKNPTAFYLCASSINRGRADTQYFGPGTRLTVL.

The CDR3 DNA reads TGTGCCAGCAGCCTCGGGTTGAACACTGAAGCTTTCTTT. Its translation is CASSLGLNTEAFF. The V call is TRBV14, the J call TRBJ1-1, with D uncertain. The CDR3 extends over 13 amino acids. CDR1 SGHDN and CDR2 FVKESK come from the germline V gene. V was trimmed by 4 bases and J by 0 bases, leaving 6 bases between them.